This T cell receptor beta chain was found in a study of identical twins (TCRdb year 2016). Describing the broader study: To test whether fetal clonotypes persist, this study deep-sequenced TCR alpha and beta repertoires from monozygotic twins, from unrelated adults of various ages, and from cord blood. To rule out contamination, replicate twin experiments were performed at different times with different library preparation protocols.

With regard to this clonotype: Its specific antigen is unknown. Base qualities are missing; no much larger clone stands one base away.

Between the V and J ends, shortened by 4 bases and 2 bases respectively, the junction contains 13 bases. From the cysteine through the phenylalanine, the CDR3 covers 14 amino acids. Just the 42-base CDR3 DNA is kept, in frame starting at base 1. According to the germline V gene, CDR1 reads SGHRS and CDR2 reads YFSETQ. Libraries were built with 5' RACE. The reads were generated on an Illumina HiSeq 2000. A universal primer binding site was introduced by template switching, and a unique molecular identifier was present in the final cDNA, enabling accurate counting of TCR cDNA molecules. First-strand cDNA for TCR alpha and beta chains was synthesized from specific primers in the conserved constant-segment region. To control for contamination, each cDNA library was double barcoded with a SMART-Mk sample barcode plus Illumina barcodes. TruSeq adapter sequences and Illumina sample barcodes were added in two successive PCR steps. Sequencing of the TCR alpha and beta cDNA libraries was done on the Illumina HiSeq platform using custom primers. The study's own analysis went as follows. MiGEC was used to process raw reads and extract unique molecular identifiers, and MiXCR was used to find CDR3 positions. Recombination models were inferred per individual with the repgenHMM and IGoR tools using an EM algorithm. The analysis of shared clonotypes was done with the tcR package in R, with sharing normalized by the product of cloneset sizes. To study raw recombination free of thymic and clonal selection effects, out-of-frame nonproductive sequences were analyzed. TCRdb took the public reads, trimmed them with fastp at Q25, ran MiXCR for clone calling and kept in-frame beta chains. Rows with one shared CDR3 protein collapse into an entry with the most common genes and DNA. The V and J calls shown here were made by TCRdb, not taken from the authors' results. The table for this sample lists roughly 720,000 distinct CDR3 sequences; approximately 18% of them were counted only once. Around 12% of the sample is held by the ten biggest clonotypes.

What the research found in general, with its limitations: Because the same donors could not be followed over many years, the conclusions relied on cross-sectional statistical analysis. In monozygotic twins, recombination models systematically underestimated out-of-frame TCR alpha sharing, but the models matched the sharing seen between unrelated individuals. Compared with coincidental sharing between unrelated individuals, out-of-frame TCR alpha sequences shared between twins had an excess of sequences with low generation probability. The excess sharing between twins in beta out-of-frame sequences was weaker because fewer shared sequences reduced the signal-to-noise ratio. Fewer insertions were carried by abundant cord blood beta clonotypes; a weaker similar trend was observed in young adult naive repertoires, while no such trend was observed in memory repertoires. Invariant T cells such as MAIT and iNKT could partly confound zero-insertion analyses, though diverse VJ usage argued against this for most clonotypes.

Only healthy Caucasian donors were included. The twin cohort comprised three pairs of female monozygotic twins, all aged about 18 to 30 years. Peripheral blood mononuclear cells were used as the source from which RNA for TCR libraries was isolated. This same sample was also taken into another study, of T cells expressing NK-cell markers. In that second paper, the authors write: TCR beta-chain repertoires were profiled in sorted CD3+CD56+NKG2C+, CD3+CD56+NKG2C- and CD3+CD56-NKG2C+ T-cell subsets from fewer than 10 donors. Seven of the eight sequenced donors were HCMV-seropositive and one was HCMV-seronegative. In several experiments an anti-gammadeltaTCR antibody was added to restrict sorting to alphabetaTCR-expressing T cells. In more than 5 donors, the dominant CD3+CD56+NKG2C+ clonotypes ranked among the top 10 CD8+ clonotypes, making up 1.0-7.0% of CD8+ T cells. Those dominant clonotypes were again the most abundant among CD3+CD56-NKG2C+ cells in a handful of donors, at about 28.3-60.1%. Whether the expanded NKG2C-expressing T cell clones were specific for HCMV antigens remained unclear. All eight donors whose samples were sequenced were randomly selected healthy volunteers, three of them men and five women. HCMV serostatus was determined by detecting HCMV-specific IgG in serum with a commercial ELISA kit. For five to seven donors, unsorted PBMC were also used to sequence bulk peripheral blood T-cell repertoires. MIGEC was used to demultiplex reads and group the reads by UMI, and MiTCR was used to assemble and quantify clonotypes. To remove erroneous sequences, TCR cDNA sequences were retained only when supported by two or more reads. Downstream repertoire analysis used the tcR package, and clonotypes were matched across fractions by CDR3 nucleotide sequence plus V segment. VDJmatch was used to annotate antigen specificity against VDJdb, with one amino acid substitution in CDR3 allowed.

This TCR came from a woman aged 18-35 years in good health. Recombination joined TRBV5-1 with TRBJ2-7, with the D gene not clear enough to name. Material for sequencing was PBMCs. The bases are TGCGCCAGCAGCCTTAAAGGTACAACCTACGAGCAGTACTTC. Its translation reads: CASSLKGTTYEQYF.